This T cell receptor (beta chain) is drawn from a study of beta chain features in type 1 diabetes. Study results and caveats: TCRB CDR3s were moderately but significantly shorter in Type 1 diabetes patients in all four CD4+ subsets. HLA influence on TCRB rearrangement stayed unresolved here. Comparison showed that naive, central memory and Treg TCRB repertoires appeared more similar among patients than among healthy donors.

Germline V gives CDR1 MGHRA, CDR2 YSYEKL. V trimming: 3 bases; J trimming: 6 bases; junction bases outside the gene matches: 9. CDR3 size: 15 residues. This clone occurred a few times. Its antigen remains unidentified. The authors reverse transcribed all of the isolated RNA, so sequencing captured expressed TCRB transcripts. Sequencing was performed with immunoSEQ multiplex PCR; in TCRdb, only in-frame clones are kept and a portion is missing. The data hold 350,000 to 450,000 clones, with approximately 15% observed a single time. This chain connects TRBV4-1 to TRBJ2-7; 9 positions match TRBD1. The clonotype comes from a man aged 25 to 40 in good health. The specimen sequenced was naive CD4+ T cells from blood. CDR3 amino acids: CASSQGQGKVREQYF. For the CDR3, the DNA is TGCGCCAGCAGCCAGGGACAGGGTAAAGTCCGCGAGCAGTACTTC.